This T cell receptor (beta chain) was obtained from a study of cytomegalovirus exposure and HLA in healthy donors. At the level of the study: The same platform used for the roughly 650 first-cohort repertoires was also used for the 120 or so validation repertoires, as a later analysis reported.

A word on this clone: Its specificity is unknown.

V dropped 0 bases and J dropped 8; count of bases not matched to a gene: 6. The CDR3 is 15 amino acids. Germline assignment: CDR1 MGHRA and CDR2 YSYEKL. Study-level results: Specificity of a few CMV-associated chains for CMV antigens was verified in vitro. The study designated 150 or so TCR beta chains cytomegalovirus-associated. Reportedly, diagnosis of cytomegalovirus status by the classifier showed high specificity and sensitivity.

The repertoire was sequenced with immunoSEQ multiplex PCR; TCRdb's copy has only in-frame clones and lacks some. The sample holds roughly 170,000 clones, around 81% seen once. What was sequenced was PBMCs. This clonotype was obtained from a young woman in good health and CMV-seropositive. The chain joins TRBV4-1 to TRBJ1-4; 7 bases align to TRBD1. The CDR3 bases are TGCGCCAGCAGCCAAGATGGGACAGTCAACGAAAAACTGTTTTTT. Protein sequence: CASSQDGTVNEKLFF.